These 31 T cell receptor beta chains originate from one sample sequenced in a study of blood T cell repertoires in COVID-19. The protocol was immunoSEQ multiplex PCR, while the TCRdb copy is restricted to in-frame clones and leaves out a portion. This sample has 400,000 to 550,000 clones, with more than 85% found just once. The sample was peripheral blood. Source of these receptors: a woman in her 30s with acute or convalescent COVID-19.

This sequence joins TRBV2 and TRBJ1-6, with 8 bases that match TRBD1. The CDR3 is 15 residues long. Unmatched junction bases numbered 4, after V lost 2 bases and J lost 7 bases. CDR1 and CDR2 (germline): SNHLY, FYNNEI. CDR3: CASSETDRENSPLHF. CDR3 bases: TGTGCCAGCAGTGAAACGGACAGGGAAAATTCACCCCTCCACTTT. The complete variable domain, with remaining parts taken from reference TRBV2 and TRBJ1-6, reads EPEVTQTPSHQVTQMGQEVILRCVPISNHLYFYWYRQILGQKVEFLVSFYNNEISEKSEIFDDQFSVERPDGSNFTLKIRSTKLEDSAMYFCASSETDRENSPLHFGNGTRLTVT.

This clone was observed at least ten times. The gene calls are TRBV4-1 and TRBJ1-4; D gene uncertain. The CDR3 covers 15 residues. Germline V gene lookup returns CDR1 MGHRA and CDR2 YSYEKL. V gave up 2 bases and J gave up 11 bases, with 18 bases separating them. The CDR3 nucleotides read TGCGCCAGCAGCCAAACTGAGGTTCAGTCCGGGAAACTGTTTTTT. It is translated as CASSQTEVQSGKLFF.

The V call is TRBV11-2, the J call TRBJ2-7; D is ambiguous. The CDR3 has 15 residues. V was trimmed by 7 bases and J by 1 base, leaving 17 bases between them. Germline V gene sequence: CDR1 SGHAT, CDR2 FQNNGV. CDR3 protein: CASTDTVGGSYEQYF. CDR3 nucleotides: TGTGCCAGCACCGACACCGTGGGTGGATCCTACGAGCAGTACTTC.

V and J are TRBV7-9 and TRBJ2-1; 8 bases match TRBD2. The germline gives CDR1 SEHNR, CDR2 FQNEAQ (reference sequence). CDR3 length: 15 residues. V dropped 7 bases and J dropped 3; count of bases not matched to a gene: 8. The DNA of the CDR3 is TGTGCCAGCACCCGAGGAGCGGGGGACTACAATGAGCAGTTCTTC. This gives the protein CASTRGAGDYNEQFF.

This chain uses TRBV5-1 with TRBJ2-7; TRBD1 is a possible D gene (6 bases). CDR1 and CDR2 from the germline V gene are SGHRS and YFSETQ. CDR3 length: 14 amino acids. Trimming took off 5 bases at V and 2 bases at J, with 14 bases between the two ends. The DNA for the CDR3 is TGCGCCAGCAGGGGTCACAGGGAGACCTACGAGCAGTACTTC. Protein sequence: CASRGHRETYEQYF.

This chain joins TRBV7-2 and TRBJ2-3; the match to TRBD2 covers 13 bases. The CDR3 totals 18 residues. Germline assignment: CDR1 SGHTA and CDR2 FQGNSA. V shed 5 bases and J 1 base; nucleotides not matched to a gene: 9. The CDR3 region is CASSNTSGGALGTDTQYF. Here the CDR3 DNA reads TGTGCCAGCAGCAATACTAGCGGGGGGGCGCTTGGCACAGATACGCAGTATTTT.

Remarks on this clone: An end of the junction does not agree with germline; a read error may underlie this. CDR3 coding DNA: TGTGCCAGCAGAGACTACCCGGGACAGGGAGAAAATTCACCCCTCCACTTT. Translation: CASRDYPGQGENSPLHF. The gene calls are TRBV6-4 and TRBJ1-6; 9 bases map to TRBD1. The CDR3 extends over 17 amino acids. The germline V gene encodes CDR1 MRHNA and CDR2 SNTAGT.

This clone was found a few times. The same CDR3 arises from other DNA sequences in this sample as well. The chain links TRBV6-5 to TRBJ1-5; 7 bases are shared with TRBD1. The CDR3 loop spans 14 amino acids. V lost 4 bases, J lost 2 bases, and 2 bases stayed unmatched. Germline assignment: CDR1 MNHEY and CDR2 SVGAGI. CDR3 loop: CASSSTGGNQPQHF. The CDR3 DNA is TGTGCCAGCAGTTCTACAGGGGGCAATCAGCCCCAGCATTTT.

In this sample, this clone turned up once. V usage is TRBV12-3 or TRBV12-4 and J usage is TRBJ2-1, with 7 positions matching TRBD1. Unmatched junction bases numbered 4, after V lost 2 bases and J lost 12 bases. The CDR3 has 12 amino acids. CDR3 in amino acids: CASSLFWDRQFF. The CDR3 DNA sequence: TGTGCCAGCAGTTTATTTTGGGACAGGCAGTTCTTC.

This chain joins TRBV10-3 and TRBJ2-3; possibly TRBD2 for D (5 bases). The CDR3 has 12 amino acids. The germline V and J ends were trimmed by 2 bases and 5 bases, with 5 bases remaining between them. Germline CDR1 reads ENHRY; CDR2 reads SYGVKD. CDR3 in DNA: TGTGCCATCAGTGAGCGGGGAGATACGCAGTATTTT. This translates into CAISERGDTQYF.

Concerning this clone: Other DNA variants within this sample encode the same CDR3. The J gene is TRBJ2-7, the V gene TRBV5-4; 9 bases align to TRBD1. The CDR3 has 14 amino acids. Germline lookup yields CDR1 SGHNT and CDR2 YYREEE (reference sequence). V dropped 4 bases and J dropped 3; count of bases not matched to a gene: 5. As DNA, the CDR3 is TGTGCCAGCAGCGCGGGACAGGGTCTCTACGAGCAGTACTTC. It codes for CASSAGQGLYEQYF.

This chain links TRBV9 with TRBJ2-2; D might be TRBD1 (6 bases). Trimming took 4 bases from V and 6 from J, leaving 13 bases between them. The CDR3 consists of 14 residues. The germline gives CDR1 SGDLS, CDR2 YYNGEE. The CDR3 DNA reads TGTGCCAGCAGCTCCGTTACAGGGCCCGGGGAGCTGTTTTTT. Protein sequence: CASSSVTGPGELFF. Filled out from reference TRBV9 and TRBJ2-2, the complete variable domain reads DSGVTQTPKHLITATGQRVTLRCSPRSGDLSVYWYQQSLDQGLQFLIQYYNGEERAKGNILERFSAQQFPDLHSELNLSSLELGDSALYFCASSSVTGPGELFFGEGSRLTVL.

The chain is built from TRBV6-6 and TRBJ1-5, with 9 bases aligning to TRBD1. CDR3 length: 15 residues. Germline trimming cut 2 bases from V and 5 bases from J; bases unmatched to any gene: 4. Per germline, CDR1 MNHNY and CDR2 SVGAGI (reference sequence). The CDR3 loop reads CASSYIQGADQPQHF. CDR3 bases: TGTGCCAGCAGTTACATACAGGGGGCGGATCAGCCCCAGCATTTT.

This chain uses TRBV2 with TRBJ1-5; 9 bases agree with TRBD1. Per germline, CDR1 SNHLY and CDR2 FYNNEI. V lost 3 bases and J lost 4; bases outside the gene matches: 7. CDR3 length: 16 residues. The CDR3 here is CASSEGGQGWNQPQHF. CDR3 nucleotide sequence: TGTGCCAGCAGTGAGGGAGGACAGGGGTGGAATCAGCCCCAGCATTTT.

This chain uses TRBV28 with TRBJ1-3; the D is unclear. The length of the CDR3 is 15 residues. Per the germline V gene, CDR1 is MDHEN and CDR2 is SYDVKM. Trimming took 6 bases from V and 0 from J, leaving 12 bases between them. The CDR3 region is CASRPRADSGNTIYF. DNA for the CDR3: TGTGCCAGCAGACCGCGGGCGGACTCTGGAAACACCATATATTTT.

V is TRBV14 and J is TRBJ2-1; D possibly corresponds to TRBD2 (6 bases). From germline, CDR1 is SGHDN and CDR2 FVKESK. Trimming pared 4 bases from V and 7 bases from J, leaving 11 bases between. This CDR3 is built from 13 residues. CDR3 residues: CASSRLLANEQFF. CDR3 nucleotides: TGTGCCAGCAGCCGACTCCTAGCGAATGAGCAGTTCTTC.

The chain recombines TRBV2 with TRBJ2-7; 16 bases are shared with TRBD2. Germline lookup yields CDR1 SNHLY and CDR2 FYNNEI. V shed 6 bases, J shed 5 bases, and the junction held 10 bases outside the gene matches. The CDR3 runs 17 residues. In DNA, the CDR3 is TGTGCCAGCAGGGCCGGGACTAGCGGGGGGGTGGTGAACGAGCAGTACTTC. Translating gives CASRAGTSGGVVNEQYF.

This chain links TRBV5-6 with TRBJ2-1; TRBD1 matches 8 bases. CDR1 is SGHDT, CDR2 YYEEEE, per germline. The length of the CDR3 is 15 residues. The junction had 8 bases not matched to a gene; V was cut back by 7 bases and J by 2 bases. The CDR3 DNA reads TGTGCCAGCGGGTCCTCGGACAGGGCCTACAATGAGCAGTTCTTC. Translation gives CASGSSDRAYNEQFF.

V usage is TRBV10-2 and J usage is TRBJ2-7; D is unclear. The V end was cut by 6 bases, the J end by 0 bases, with 9 bases between. CDR1 is WSHSY and CDR2 is SAAADI in the germline V gene. The CDR3 is 13 residues long. In DNA form, the CDR3 reads TGCGCCAGCAGAGAACAGAGCTCCTACGAGCAGTACTTC. Its translation is CASREQSSYEQYF.

The chain links TRBV20-1 to TRBJ2-5, with D tentatively TRBD2 (5 bases). The CDR3 extends over 14 amino acids. Germline assignment: CDR1 DFQATT and CDR2 SNEGSKA (reference sequence). The V gene lost 3 bases and the J gene lost 5 bases, with 16 bases spanning the gap. The CDR3 here is CSASLVGRGETQYF. CDR3 in DNA: TGCAGTGCTAGTCTTGTAGGTAGAGGGGAGACCCAGTACTTC.

This clone has a single count. The rearrangement links TRBV29-1 to TRBJ1-2; D is ambiguous. V was trimmed by 2 bases and J by 10 bases, leaving 20 bases between them. The CDR3 is made up of 14 amino acids. CDR1 and CDR2 (germline): SQVTM, ANQGSEA. This chain's CDR3 is CSVERGNNGEDYTF. The CDR3 bases are TGCAGCGTTGAACGAGGGAATAATGGGGAAGACTACACCTTC.

The gene calls are TRBV2 and TRBJ2-1, with TRBD1 identical over 8 bases. The CDR3 is 18 amino acids. The germline V gene encodes CDR1 SNHLY and CDR2 FYNNEI. Losses at the gene ends were 6 bases for V and 5 bases for J; bases not matched to a gene: 18. CDR3 nucleotide sequence: TGTGCCAGCAGGAATGAGGGCAGGGGGCGCGGAAGGAACAATGAGCAGTTCTTC. Its translation is CASRNEGRGRGRNNEQFF.

This sequence joins TRBV15 and TRBJ1-5; unclear D gene. V dropped 6 bases and J dropped 15 bases, with 21 bases sitting between them. The germline gives CDR1 LNHNV, CDR2 YYDKDF (reference sequence). The CDR3 length is 13 residues. The CDR3 loop reads CATSLSRAASRHF. In DNA form, the CDR3 reads TGTGCCACCAGTTTGTCGAGGGCCGCAAGTCGGCATTTT.

CDR3 DNA sequence: TGCGCCAGCAGCTTGTACAGCTCCTACGAGCAGTACTTC. It is translated as CASSLYSSYEQYF. The rearrangement links TRBV5-1 to TRBJ2-7; D gene unclear. The germline V gene encodes CDR1 SGHRS and CDR2 YFSETQ. The CDR3 is made up of 13 amino acids. The V end was cut by 1 base, the J end by 0 bases, with 5 bases between.

The rearrangement joins TRBV4-1 to TRBJ1-6, with TRBD1 matching over 8 bases. CDR3 length equals 15 residues. Germline V gene lookup returns CDR1 MGHRA and CDR2 YSYEKL. Trimming removed 0 bases from V and 9 bases from J; junction bases left unmatched: 4. The CDR3 reads CASSQEVTGVSPLHF. CDR3 sequence (DNA): TGCGCCAGCAGCCAAGAAGTGACAGGGGTTTCACCCCTCCACTTT.

V and J are TRBV20-1 and TRBJ1-6; no reliable D call. V lost 3 bases to trimming and J lost 8 bases, with 17 bases between them. CDR3 size: 15 residues. Germline CDR1 reads DFQATT; CDR2 reads SNEGSKA (reference sequence). The CDR3 spells CSASNQRLRDSPLHF. The CDR3 DNA sequence: TGCAGTGCTAGTAATCAGCGGTTGAGAGATTCACCCCTCCACTTT.

The V gene is TRBV6-5, the J gene TRBJ2-5, with D perhaps matching TRBD1 (5 bases). The V gene's germline CDR1 is MNHEY and CDR2 SVGAGI. This CDR3 is built from 14 residues. The ends were cut back, 2 bases at V and 5 bases at J, with 12 bases in the middle. CDR3 protein: CASSYKGLGETQYF. In nucleotides, the CDR3 is TGTGCCAGCAGTTACAAGGGGCTAGGGGAGACCCAGTACTTC.

The gene calls are TRBV28 and TRBJ1-4, with 11 bases fitting TRBD1. Looked up from germline, CDR1 is MDHEN and CDR2 is SYDVKM. The CDR3 is 15 residues long. J lost 8 bases, V lost 5 bases, and 7 bases had no gene match. CDR3 loop: CASSRPGQGGEKLFF. CDR3 coding DNA: TGTGCCAGCAGTCGACCGGGACAGGGGGGGGAAAAACTGTTTTTT.

This clone was detected a few times. This chain joins TRBV24-1 and TRBJ2-1; perhaps TRBD1 as D (7 bases). V was shortened by 1 base and J by 6 bases, with 12 bases between the two germline ends. The CDR3 runs to 15 residues. CDR1 and CDR2 (germline): KGHDR, SFDVKD. CDR3 bases: TGTGCCACCAGTGATTTCCAGGGGGGTTCCAATGAGCAGTTCTTC. Amino acid sequence: CATSDFQGGSNEQFF.

The chain joins TRBV10-3 to TRBJ2-5; a possible D gene is TRBD1 (6 bases). With 0 bases removed from V and 2 bases from J, the gap between germline ends came to 10 bases. The CDR3 covers 15 residues. The germline gives CDR1 ENHRY, CDR2 SYGVKD. The chain's CDR3 is CAISESQTGQETQYF. CDR3 DNA: TGTGCCATCAGTGAGTCCCAGACAGGACAAGAGACCCAGTACTTC.

The chain has TRBV7-2 and TRBJ1-3; no firm D call. There are 13 residues in the CDR3. V dropped 1 base and J dropped 10 bases, with 11 bases sitting between them. Germline assignment: CDR1 SGHTA and CDR2 FQGNSA. Here the CDR3 reads CASSLGHSKTIYF. In DNA, the CDR3 is TGTGCCAGCAGCTTAGGACACTCCAAAACCATATATTTT.